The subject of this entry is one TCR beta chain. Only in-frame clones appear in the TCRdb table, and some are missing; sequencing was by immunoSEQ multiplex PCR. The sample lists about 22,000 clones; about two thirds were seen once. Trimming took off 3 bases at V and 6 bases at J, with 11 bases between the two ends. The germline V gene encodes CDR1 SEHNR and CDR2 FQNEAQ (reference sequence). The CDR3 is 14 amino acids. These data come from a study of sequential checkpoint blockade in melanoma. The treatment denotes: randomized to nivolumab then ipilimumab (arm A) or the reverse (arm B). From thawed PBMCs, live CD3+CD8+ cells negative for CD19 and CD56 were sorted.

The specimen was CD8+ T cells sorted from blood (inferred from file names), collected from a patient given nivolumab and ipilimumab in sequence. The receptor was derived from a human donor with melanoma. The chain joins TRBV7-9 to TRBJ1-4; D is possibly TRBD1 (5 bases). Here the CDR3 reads CASSFRGLDEKLFF. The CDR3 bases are TGTGCCAGCAGCTTTAGGGGCTTAGATGAAAAACTGTTTTTT.